This T cell receptor (beta chain) was sequenced during a study of blood T cell repertoires in COVID-19. The wider study: Sites in the United States, Italy and Spain provided acute and convalescent COVID-19 samples. Sources were T cells, B-cell-depleted T cells, or PBMCs; the material itself was cDNA or gDNA.

CDR3 length: 14 amino acids. Germline CDR1 and CDR2: MNHNS and SASEGT. V lost 3 bases and J lost 4; bases outside the gene matches: 6. Authors' data handling: Estimated nucleated cell counts came from reference gene primer amplification. Generated by immunoSEQ multiplex PCR, the TCRdb table keeps only in-frame clones and is missing some. That table gives V, J and clone size, and the DNA gave D and trimming. The table includes approximately 220,000 clones, 80% to 90% detected once. Material: peripheral blood. V and J are TRBV6-1 and TRBJ2-7, with 7 bases fitting TRBD1. The clonotype originates from an elderly woman with acute or convalescent COVID-19. CDR3 region: CASSEQGEIYEQYF. The CDR3 region has the DNA TGTGCCAGCAGTGAGCAGGGGGAGATATACGAGCAGTACTTC.